The present entry profiles one T cell receptor beta chain with its context. TCRdb's table, derived via immunoSEQ multiplex PCR, lists solely in-frame clones and lacks some. The sample shows just under 80,000 clones, approximately 92% of them seen only once. The germline V and J ends were trimmed by 3 bases and 0 bases, with 19 bases remaining between them. The length of the CDR3 is 18 residues. Germline CDR1 LNHDA, CDR2 SQIVND (reference sequence). This record comes from a study of T cell changes during pregnancy in multiple sclerosis. The sequencing used peripheral blood, collected in the first trimester of pregnancy. This sequence originates from a female donor with multiple sclerosis, enrolled in a pregnancy study. This chain uses TRBV19 with TRBJ2-3; D is perhaps TRBD2 (5 bases). The CDR3 bases are TGTGCCAGTAGTATCCTTTGGGAGCGGTCGACTAGCACAGATACGCAGTATTTT. Its translation: CASSILWERSTSTDTQYF.